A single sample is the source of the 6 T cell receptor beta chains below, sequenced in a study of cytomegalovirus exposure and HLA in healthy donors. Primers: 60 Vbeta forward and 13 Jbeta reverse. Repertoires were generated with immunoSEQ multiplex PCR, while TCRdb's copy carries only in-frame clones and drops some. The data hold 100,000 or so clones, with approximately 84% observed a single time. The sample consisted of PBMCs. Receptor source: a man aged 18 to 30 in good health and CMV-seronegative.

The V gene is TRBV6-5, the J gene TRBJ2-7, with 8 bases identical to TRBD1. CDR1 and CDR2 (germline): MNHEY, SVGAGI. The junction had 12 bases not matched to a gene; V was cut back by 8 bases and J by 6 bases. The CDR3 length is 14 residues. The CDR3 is CASGKGQGGGEQYF. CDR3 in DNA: TGTGCCAGCGGCAAAGGACAGGGCGGAGGCGAGCAGTACTTC.

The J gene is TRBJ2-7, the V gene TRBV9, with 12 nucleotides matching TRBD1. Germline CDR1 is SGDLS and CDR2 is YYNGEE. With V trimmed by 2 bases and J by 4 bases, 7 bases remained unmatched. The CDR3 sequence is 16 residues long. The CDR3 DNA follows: TGTGCCAGCAGCGTTTCAGGGACAGGGGGCGCATACGAGCAGTACTTC. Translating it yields CASSVSGTGGAYEQYF.

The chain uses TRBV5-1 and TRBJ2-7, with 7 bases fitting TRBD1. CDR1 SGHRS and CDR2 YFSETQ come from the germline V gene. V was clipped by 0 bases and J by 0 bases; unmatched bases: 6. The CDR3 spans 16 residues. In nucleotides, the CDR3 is TGCGCCAGCAGCTTGGCCGCGGCAGGGGGCTCCTACGAGCAGTACTTC. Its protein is CASSLAAAGGSYEQYF. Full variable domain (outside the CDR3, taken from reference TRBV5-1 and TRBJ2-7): KAGVTQTPRYLIKTRGQQVTLSCSPISGHRSVSWYQQTPGQGLQFLFEYFSETQRNKGNFPGRFSGRQFSNSRSEMNVSTLELGDSALYLCASSLAAAGGSYEQYFGPGTRLTVT.

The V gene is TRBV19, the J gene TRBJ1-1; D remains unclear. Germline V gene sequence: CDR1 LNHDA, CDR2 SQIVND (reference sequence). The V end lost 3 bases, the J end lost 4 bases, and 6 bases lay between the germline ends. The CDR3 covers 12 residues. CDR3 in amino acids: CASSMRGTEAFF. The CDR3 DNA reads TGTGCCAGTAGTATGAGAGGCACTGAAGCTTTCTTT.

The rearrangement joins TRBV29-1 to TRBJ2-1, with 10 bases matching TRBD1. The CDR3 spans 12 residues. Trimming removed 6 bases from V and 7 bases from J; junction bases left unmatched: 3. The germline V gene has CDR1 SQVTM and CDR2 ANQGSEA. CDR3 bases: TGCAGCGTCCTGGGACAGGGGAATGAGCAGTTCTTC. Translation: CSVLGQGNEQFF.

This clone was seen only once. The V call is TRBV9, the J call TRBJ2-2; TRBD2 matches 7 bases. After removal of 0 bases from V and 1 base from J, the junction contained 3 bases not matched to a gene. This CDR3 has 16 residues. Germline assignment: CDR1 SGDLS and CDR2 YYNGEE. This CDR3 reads CASSVGGGMNTGELFF. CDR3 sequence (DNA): TGTGCCAGCAGCGTAGGGGGAGGGATGAACACCGGGGAGCTGTTTTTT.